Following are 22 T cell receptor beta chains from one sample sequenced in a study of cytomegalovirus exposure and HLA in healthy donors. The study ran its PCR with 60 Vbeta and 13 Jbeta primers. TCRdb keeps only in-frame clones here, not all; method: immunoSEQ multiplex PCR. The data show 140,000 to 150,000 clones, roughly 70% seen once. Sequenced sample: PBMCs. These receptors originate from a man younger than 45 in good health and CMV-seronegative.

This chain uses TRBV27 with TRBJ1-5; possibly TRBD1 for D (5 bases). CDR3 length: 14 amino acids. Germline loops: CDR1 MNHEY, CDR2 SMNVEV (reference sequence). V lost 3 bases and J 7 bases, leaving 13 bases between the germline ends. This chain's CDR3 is CASSFWGGGQPQHF. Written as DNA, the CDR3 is TGTGCCAGCAGTTTTTGGGGGGGAGGACAGCCCCAGCATTTT.

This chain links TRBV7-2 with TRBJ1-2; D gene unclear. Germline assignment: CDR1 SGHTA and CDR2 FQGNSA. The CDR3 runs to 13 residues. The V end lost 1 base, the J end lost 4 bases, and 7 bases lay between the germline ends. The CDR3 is CASSLELPYGYTF. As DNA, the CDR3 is TGTGCCAGCAGCTTAGAACTGCCCTATGGCTACACCTTC.

This chain's CDR3 is CASSTRLAGGLYEQYF. As DNA, the CDR3 is TGTGCCAGTAGTACGCGTCTAGCGGGGGGCCTATACGAGCAGTACTTC. V usage is TRBV19 and J usage is TRBJ2-7; 11 bases map to TRBD2. The CDR3 covers 16 residues. Germline V gives CDR1 LNHDA, CDR2 SQIVND (reference sequence). With 4 bases clipped from V and 4 bases from J, the junction kept 9 bases outside the gene matches.

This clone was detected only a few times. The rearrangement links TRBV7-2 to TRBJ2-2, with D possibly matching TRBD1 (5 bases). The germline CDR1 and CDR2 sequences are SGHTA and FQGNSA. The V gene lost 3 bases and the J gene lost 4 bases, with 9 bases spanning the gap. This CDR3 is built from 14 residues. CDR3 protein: CASSLRQGTGELFF. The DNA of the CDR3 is TGTGCCAGCAGCTTGCGCCAGGGCACCGGGGAGCTGTTTTTT.

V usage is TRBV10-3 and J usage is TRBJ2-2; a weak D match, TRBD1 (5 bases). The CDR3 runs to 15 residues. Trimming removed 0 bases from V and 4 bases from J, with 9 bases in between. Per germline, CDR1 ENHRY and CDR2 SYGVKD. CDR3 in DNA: TGTGCCATCAGTGAGTCGGTGGGGCGCACCGGGGAGCTGTTTTTT. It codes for CAISESVGRTGELFF.

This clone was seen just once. CDR3 residues: CASSFGGRELFF. The CDR3 nucleotides read TGCGCCAGCAGCTTCGGGGGAAGGGAGCTGTTTTTT. V and J are TRBV5-1 and TRBJ2-2, with D maybe TRBD2 (6 bases). Germline CDR1 SGHRS, CDR2 YFSETQ. Deletions cut 2 bases from V and 9 bases from J, with 8 bases between. The CDR3 is 12 residues long.

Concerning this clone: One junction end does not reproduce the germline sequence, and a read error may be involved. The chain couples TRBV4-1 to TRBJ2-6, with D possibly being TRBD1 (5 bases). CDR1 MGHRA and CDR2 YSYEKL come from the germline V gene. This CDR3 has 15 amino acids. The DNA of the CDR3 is TGCGCCAGCAGCCAAGAGGGCTCTGGGGCCAACGGCCTGACTTTC. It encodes CASSQEGSGANGLTF.

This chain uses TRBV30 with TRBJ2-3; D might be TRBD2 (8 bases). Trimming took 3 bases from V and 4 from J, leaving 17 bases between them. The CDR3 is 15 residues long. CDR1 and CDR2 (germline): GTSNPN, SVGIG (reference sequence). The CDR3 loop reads CAWRVTGGGADTQYF. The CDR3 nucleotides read TGTGCCTGGAGGGTTACGGGAGGGGGCGCAGATACGCAGTATTTT.

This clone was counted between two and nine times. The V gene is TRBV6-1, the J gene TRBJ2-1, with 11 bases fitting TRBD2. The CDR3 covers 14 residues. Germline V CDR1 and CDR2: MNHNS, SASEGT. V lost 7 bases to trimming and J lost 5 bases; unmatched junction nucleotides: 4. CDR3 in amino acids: CASKRLAGNNEQFF. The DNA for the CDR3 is TGTGCCAGCAAAAGACTAGCGGGGAACAATGAGCAGTTCTTC.

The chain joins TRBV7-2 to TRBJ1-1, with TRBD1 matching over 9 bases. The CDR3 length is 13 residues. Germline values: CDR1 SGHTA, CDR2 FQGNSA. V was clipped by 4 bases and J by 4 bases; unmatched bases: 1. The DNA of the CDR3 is TGTGCCAGCAGCTCACAGGGGGCCACTGAAGCTTTCTTT. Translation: CASSSQGATEAFF. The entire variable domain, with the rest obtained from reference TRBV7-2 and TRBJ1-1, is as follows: GAGVSQSPSNKVTEKGKDVELRCDPISGHTALYWYRQSLGQGLEFLIYFQGNSAPDKSGLPSDRFSAERTGGSVSTLTIQRTQQEDSAVYLCASSSQGATEAFFGQGTRLTVV.

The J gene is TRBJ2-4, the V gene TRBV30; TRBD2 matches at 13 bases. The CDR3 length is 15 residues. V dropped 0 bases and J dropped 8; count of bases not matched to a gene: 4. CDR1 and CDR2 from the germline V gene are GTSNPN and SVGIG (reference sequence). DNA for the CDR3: TGTGCCTGGAGTGTACTAGCGGGAGGGGGCGACATTCAGTACTTC. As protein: CAWSVLAGGGDIQYF.

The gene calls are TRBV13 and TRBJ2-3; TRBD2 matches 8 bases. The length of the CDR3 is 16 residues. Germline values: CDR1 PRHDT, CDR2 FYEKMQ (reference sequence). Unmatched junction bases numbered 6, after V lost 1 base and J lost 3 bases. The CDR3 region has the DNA TGTGCCAGCAGCTTAGCGAGCCCGGGGGGGACAGATACGCAGTATTTT. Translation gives CASSLASPGGTDTQYF.

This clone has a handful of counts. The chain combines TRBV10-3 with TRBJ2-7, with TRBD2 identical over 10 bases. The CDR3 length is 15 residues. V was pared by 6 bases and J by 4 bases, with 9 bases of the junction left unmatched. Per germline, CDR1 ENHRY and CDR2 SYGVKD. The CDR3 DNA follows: TGTGCCATCAGCCCCACTAGCGGGAATGAATACGAGCAGTACTTC. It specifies CAISPTSGNEYEQYF.

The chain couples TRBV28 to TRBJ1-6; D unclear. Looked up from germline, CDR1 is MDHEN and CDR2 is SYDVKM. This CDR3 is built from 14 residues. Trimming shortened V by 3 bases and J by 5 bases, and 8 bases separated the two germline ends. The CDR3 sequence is CASSFLSNNSPLHF. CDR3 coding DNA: TGTGCCAGCAGTTTTTTGAGTAATAATTCACCCCTCCACTTT.

The CDR3 loop reads CASSLLAGYEQYF. Here the CDR3 DNA reads TGTGCCAGCAGCTTACTAGCGGGGTACGAGCAGTACTTC. This chain connects TRBV7-3 to TRBJ2-7; 9 nucleotides agree with TRBD2. The CDR3 has 13 amino acids. From germline, CDR1 is SGHTA and CDR2 FQGTGA. J was trimmed by 4 bases and V by 2 bases; bases with no gene match: 0.

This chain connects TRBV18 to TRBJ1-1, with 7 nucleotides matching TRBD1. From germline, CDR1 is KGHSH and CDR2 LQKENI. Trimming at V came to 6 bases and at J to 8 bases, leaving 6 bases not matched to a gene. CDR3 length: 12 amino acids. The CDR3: CASSRQGDEAFF. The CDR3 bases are TGTGCCAGCTCTCGCCAGGGGGACGAAGCTTTCTTT.

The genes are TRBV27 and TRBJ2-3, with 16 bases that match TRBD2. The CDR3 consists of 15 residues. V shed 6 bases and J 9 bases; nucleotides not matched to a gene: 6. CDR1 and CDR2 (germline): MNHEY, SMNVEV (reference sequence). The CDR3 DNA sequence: TGTGCCAGCAGACTAGGGACTAGCGGGGGGGGAACGCAGTATTTT. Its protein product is CASRLGTSGGGTQYF.

The CDR3 is CASSRTTDTQYF. CDR3 DNA: TGTGCCAGCAGCCGGACAACAGATACGCAGTATTTT. The chain employs TRBV14 and TRBJ2-3; a weak D match, TRBD1 (5 bases). This CDR3 has 12 residues. Germline V gives CDR1 SGHDN, CDR2 FVKESK. V gave up 4 bases and J gave up 3 bases, with 5 bases separating them.

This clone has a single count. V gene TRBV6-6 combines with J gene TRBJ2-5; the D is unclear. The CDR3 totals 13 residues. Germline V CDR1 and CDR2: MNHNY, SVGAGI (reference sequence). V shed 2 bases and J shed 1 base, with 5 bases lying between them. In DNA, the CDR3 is TGTGCCAGCAGTTACAGCTCCCAAGAGACCCAGTACTTC. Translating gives CASSYSSQETQYF.

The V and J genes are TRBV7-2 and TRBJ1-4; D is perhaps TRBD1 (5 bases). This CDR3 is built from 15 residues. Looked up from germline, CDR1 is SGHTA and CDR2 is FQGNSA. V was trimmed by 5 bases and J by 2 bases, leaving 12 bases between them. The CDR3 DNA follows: TGTGCCAGCAGCCCTAAGACAGCCACTAATGAAAAACTGTTTTTT. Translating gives CASSPKTATNEKLFF.

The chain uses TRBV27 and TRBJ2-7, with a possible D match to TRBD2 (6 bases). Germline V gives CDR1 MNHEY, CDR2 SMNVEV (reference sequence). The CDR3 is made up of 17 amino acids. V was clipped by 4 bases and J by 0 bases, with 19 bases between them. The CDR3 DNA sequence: TGTGCCAGCAGTTCACCTCCGGGCGGGACCAGCTCCTACGAGCAGTACTTC. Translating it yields CASSSPPGGTSSYEQYF.

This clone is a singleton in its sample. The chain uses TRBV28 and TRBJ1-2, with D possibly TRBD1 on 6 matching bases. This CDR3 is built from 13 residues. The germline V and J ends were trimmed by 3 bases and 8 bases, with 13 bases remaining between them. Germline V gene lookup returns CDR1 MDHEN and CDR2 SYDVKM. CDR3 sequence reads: CASSFTGNLGYTF. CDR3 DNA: TGTGCCAGCAGTTTCACAGGGAATTTAGGCTACACCTTC.